The 4 T cell receptor beta chains given below trace back to one sample, sequenced in a study of cytomegalovirus exposure and HLA in healthy donors. 60 Vbeta and 13 Jbeta primers were used in PCR. Repertoires were generated with immunoSEQ multiplex PCR, while TCRdb's copy carries only in-frame clones and drops some. The table records roughly 100,000 clones, 13% to 15% of them present only once. The sequencing input was PBMCs. Receptors originate from a female donor in good health and CMV-seronegative.

This clone was seen once. The final CDR3 position lacks the conserved phenylalanine or tryptophan, pointing to a likely read error. The CDR3: CASSLGTGLGLDYGYTV. CDR3 sequence (DNA): TGCGCCAGCAGCTTGGGGACAGGGCTTGGGTTAGACTATGGCTACACCGTC. This rearrangement joins TRBV5-1 to TRBJ1-2; 8 positions agree with TRBD1. The CDR3 consists of 17 residues. Germline CDR1 and CDR2: SGHRS and YFSETQ. The V and J ends lost 0 bases and 3 bases, in that order; junction bases with no gene match: 10.

The CDR3 sequence is CASSPGTGGINQPQHF. CDR3 nucleotides: TGTGCCAGCAGCCCTGGGACAGGGGGCATCAATCAGCCCCAGCATTTT. The chain employs TRBV7-9 and TRBJ1-5, with 12 bases matching TRBD1. There are 16 residues in the CDR3. V trimming: 5 bases; J trimming: 3 bases; junction bases outside the gene matches: 5. Germline V gene sequence: CDR1 SEHNR, CDR2 FQNEAQ (reference sequence).

This clone occurred a few times. The identical CDR3 is also encoded by other nucleotide sequences in the sample. The rearrangement joins TRBV25-1 to TRBJ1-6, with 7 bases lining up with TRBD1. The CDR3 sequence is 17 residues long. Trimming removed 8 bases from V and 0 bases from J; junction bases left unmatched: 10. CDR1 MGHDK and CDR2 SYGVNS come from the germline V gene. CDR3 in DNA: TGTGCCAGCCAGCCGACAGGGTTCGGCTCCTATAATTCACCCCTCCACTTT. Translating gives CASQPTGFGSYNSPLHF.

V and J are TRBV11-3 and TRBJ2-2; tentatively, D is TRBD1 (6 bases). V was shortened by 3 bases and J by 6 bases, with 11 bases between the two germline ends. The germline V gene has CDR1 SGHNT and CDR2 YENEEA. CDR3 length equals 14 residues. Here the CDR3 reads CASSLNRVAGELFF. CDR3 coding DNA: TGTGCCAGCAGCTTGAACAGGGTAGCCGGGGAGCTGTTTTTT.